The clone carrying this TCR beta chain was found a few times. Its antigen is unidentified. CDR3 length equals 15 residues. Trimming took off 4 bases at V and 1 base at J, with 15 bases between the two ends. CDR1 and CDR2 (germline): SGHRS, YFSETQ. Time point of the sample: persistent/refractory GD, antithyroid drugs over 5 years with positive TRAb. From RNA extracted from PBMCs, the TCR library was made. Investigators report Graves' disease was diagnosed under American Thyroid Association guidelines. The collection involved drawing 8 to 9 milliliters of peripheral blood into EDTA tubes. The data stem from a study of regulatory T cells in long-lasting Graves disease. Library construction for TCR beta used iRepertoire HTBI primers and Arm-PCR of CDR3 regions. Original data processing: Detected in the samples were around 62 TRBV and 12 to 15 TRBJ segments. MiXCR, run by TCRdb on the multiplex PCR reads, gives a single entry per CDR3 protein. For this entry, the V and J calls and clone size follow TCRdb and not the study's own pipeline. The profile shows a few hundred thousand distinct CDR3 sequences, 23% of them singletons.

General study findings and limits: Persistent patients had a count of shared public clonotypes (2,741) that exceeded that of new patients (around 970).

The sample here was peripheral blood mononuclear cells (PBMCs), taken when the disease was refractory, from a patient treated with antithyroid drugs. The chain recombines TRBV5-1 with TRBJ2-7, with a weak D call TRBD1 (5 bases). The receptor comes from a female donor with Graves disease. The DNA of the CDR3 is TGCGCCAGCAGCCTCCTAGGGGCAGGGTCCTACGAGCAGTACTTC. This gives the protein CASSLLGAGSYEQYF.